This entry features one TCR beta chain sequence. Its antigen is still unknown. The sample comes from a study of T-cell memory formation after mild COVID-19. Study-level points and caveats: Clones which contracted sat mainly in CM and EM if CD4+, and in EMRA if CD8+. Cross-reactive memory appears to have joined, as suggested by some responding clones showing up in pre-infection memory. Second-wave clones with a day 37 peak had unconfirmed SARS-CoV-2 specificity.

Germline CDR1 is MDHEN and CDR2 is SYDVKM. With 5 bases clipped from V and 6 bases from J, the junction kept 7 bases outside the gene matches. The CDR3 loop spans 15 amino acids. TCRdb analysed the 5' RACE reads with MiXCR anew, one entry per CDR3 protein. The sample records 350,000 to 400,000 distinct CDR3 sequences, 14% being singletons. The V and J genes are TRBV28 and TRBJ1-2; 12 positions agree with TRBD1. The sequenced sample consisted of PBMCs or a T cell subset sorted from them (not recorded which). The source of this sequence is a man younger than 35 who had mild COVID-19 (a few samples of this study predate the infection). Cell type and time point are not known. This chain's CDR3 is CASSLPGQGADGYTF. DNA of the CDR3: TGTGCCAGCAGTCTCCCGGGACAGGGGGCCGATGGCTACACCTTC.